The 25 T cell receptor beta chains in this list originate from one sample, sequenced in a study of T cell repertoires in cytomegalovirus infection. TCRdb analysed the reads with MiXCR anew, one entry per CDR3 protein. Seen here are roughly 320,000 distinct CDR3 sequences, more than 8% observed once, and the top ten hold 3.5% to 4.5%. The material sequenced was PBMCs. Every receptor here comes from a human donor in good health (CMV status not recorded). Some clones in this sample may be carry-over from other donors' samples.

The chain employs TRBV6-6 and TRBJ2-2; 14 bases are shared with TRBD2. CDR1 MNHNY and CDR2 SVGAGI come from the germline V gene (reference sequence). J lost 7 bases, V lost 8 bases, and 6 bases had no gene match. This CDR3 has 15 residues. The CDR3 DNA follows: TGTGCCAGCGGGGGACTAGCGGGAGTCGTCGGGGAGCTGTTTTTT. Its protein product is CASGGLAGVVGELFF.

CDR3 DNA sequence: TGCAGCGCAGTTTATTGGGGTGCTGAGACCCAGTACTTC. It specifies CSAVYWGAETQYF. The J gene is TRBJ2-5, the V gene TRBV29-1; no definite D call. V was cut by 7 bases and J by 5 bases, with 17 bases left in between. CDR1 is SQVTM and CDR2 is ANQGSEA in the germline V gene. The CDR3 runs 13 residues.

This clonotype was counted between two and nine times. The chain couples TRBV15 to TRBJ1-2; unclear D gene. V was trimmed by 1 base and J by 4 bases, leaving 13 bases between them. CDR1 is LNHNV, CDR2 YYDKDF, per germline (reference sequence). The CDR3 runs 15 residues. The CDR3 here is CATSRGRGVGYGYTF. In DNA, the CDR3 is TGTGCCACCAGCAGAGGTCGCGGAGTAGGCTATGGCTACACCTTC.

For this clonotype: One base away lies a much larger clone, so this may be a sequencing read error. This chain joins TRBV4-3 and TRBJ2-3, with unresolved D. Trimming pared 2 bases from V and 2 bases from J, leaving 11 bases between. The CDR3 extends over 15 amino acids. Germline values: CDR1 LGHNA, CDR2 YSLEER. This chain's CDR3 is CASSQRETLTDTQYF. The CDR3, as DNA: TGCGCCAGCAGCCAACGCGAGACCCTCACAGATACGCAGTATTTT.

This clonotype was detected a few times. Mismatch with germline at one junction end may stem from a read error. This rearrangement joins TRBV28 to TRBJ1-2, with D unresolved. Germline lookup yields CDR1 MDHEN and CDR2 SYDVKM. This CDR3 spans 10 amino acids. The CDR3 reads CATFNSGYTF. The CDR3 DNA is TGTGCCACCTTTAACTCTGGCTACACCTTC.

The table lists this clonotype with a few counts. The rearrangement links TRBV11-2 to TRBJ2-7; 9 bases map to TRBD1. Trimming removed 4 bases from V and 1 base from J; junction bases left unmatched: 11. This CDR3 has 17 amino acids. Germline CDR1 is SGHAT and CDR2 is FQNNGV. In nucleotides, the CDR3 is TGTGCCAGCAGCTCCCCGGGACAGGGCATGGATTCCTACGAGCAGTACTTC. This translates into CASSSPGQGMDSYEQYF.

This clonotype was recorded many times. The chain couples TRBV12-3 or TRBV12-4 to TRBJ2-4; 7 bases fit TRBD2. This CDR3 region has 16 residues. The V and J ends lost 1 base and 2 bases, in that order; junction bases with no gene match: 5. CDR3 sequence: CASSLVTGGSKNIQYF. The DNA for the CDR3 is TGTGCCAGCAGTTTAGTGACCGGGGGGTCCAAAAACATTCAGTACTTC.

The V and J genes are TRBV25-1 and TRBJ1-5; D is ambiguous. Looked up from germline, CDR1 is MGHDK and CDR2 is SYGVNS. V was pared by 1 base and J by 1 base, with 5 bases between. The CDR3 extends over 14 amino acids. CDR3 in DNA: TGTGCCAGCAGTGAATTTGGGAGCAATCAGCCCCAGCATTTT. Translating it yields CASSEFGSNQPQHF.

In DNA, the CDR3 is TGTGCCAGTAGGGGCGGACAGGGGTGGAATGAGCAGTTCTTC. Protein sequence: CASRGGQGWNEQFF. The gene calls are TRBV19 and TRBJ2-1; TRBD1 matches at 9 bases. The germline V gene encodes CDR1 LNHDA and CDR2 SQIVND (reference sequence). Trimming at V came to 6 bases and at J to 7 bases, leaving 7 bases not matched to a gene. This CDR3 is built from 14 residues. Full variable domain (missing parts from reference TRBV19 and TRBJ2-1): DGGITQSPKYLFRKEGQNVTLSCEQNLNHDAMYWYRQDPGQGLRLIYYSQIVNDFQKGDIAEGYSVSREKKESFPLTVTSAQKNPTAFYLCASRGGQGWNEQFFGPGTRLTVL.

The chain combines TRBV6-5 with TRBJ1-5; 7 nucleotides match TRBD1. CDR1 and CDR2 (germline): MNHEY, SVGAGI. This CDR3 is built from 14 residues. Trimming removed 6 bases from V and 6 bases from J; junction bases left unmatched: 8. The CDR3 protein is CASRRQGGSQPQHF. The DNA for the CDR3 is TGTGCCAGCAGAAGACAGGGAGGTAGTCAGCCCCAGCATTTT.

In this sample, this clonotype turned up many times. This chain joins TRBV7-2 and TRBJ2-4, with D hard to call. CDR1 and CDR2 (germline): SGHTA, FQGNSA. The V end was cut by 1 base, the J end by 6 bases, with 1 base between. The CDR3 extends over 11 amino acids. The CDR3 DNA sequence: TGTGCCAGCAGCTTAGGAAACATTCAGTACTTC. This gives the protein CASSLGNIQYF.

This clonotype showed up just a few times. The rearrangement uses TRBV28 and TRBJ2-7; D possibly corresponds to TRBD1 (6 bases). V was pared by 5 bases and J by 6 bases, with 29 bases between. The CDR3 runs 18 residues. CDR1 and CDR2 (germline): MDHEN, SYDVKM. The CDR3 sequence is CASSTPWSLGHTTREQYF. The CDR3 DNA follows: TGTGCCAGCAGTACCCCGTGGTCATTGGGACACACGACACGCGAGCAGTACTTC.

This clonotype was recorded many times. The V and J genes are TRBV7-2 and TRBJ2-1; 8 bases agree with TRBD2. The CDR3 runs 17 residues. With V trimmed by 1 base and J by 9 bases, 14 bases remained unmatched. The V gene's germline CDR1 is SGHTA and CDR2 FQGNSA. The CDR3 sequence is CASSLGPGSGAGGEQFF. Here the CDR3 DNA reads TGTGCCAGCAGCTTAGGTCCGGGGTCGGGTGCGGGGGGTGAGCAGTTCTTC.

The chain recombines TRBV20-1 with TRBJ1-6; D ambiguous. V was trimmed by 2 bases and J by 12 bases, leaving 8 bases between them. The CDR3 is made up of 11 amino acids. Looked up from germline, CDR1 is DFQATT and CDR2 is SNEGSKA (reference sequence). In DNA, the CDR3 is TGCAGTGCTAGAAGTTGGGGACCCCTCCACTTT. This gives the protein CSARSWGPLHF.

V usage is TRBV11-2 and J usage is TRBJ1-2, with TRBD1 matching 7 bases. Germline lookup yields CDR1 SGHAT and CDR2 FQNNGV. The V and J ends lost 4 bases and 5 bases, in that order; junction bases with no gene match: 16. The CDR3 contains 17 residues. The CDR3 DNA reads as TGTGCCAGCAGCTCCTTAAGGGACAGACTAGCTGTTTATGGCTACACCTTC. This encodes CASSSLRDRLAVYGYTF.

This clonotype was recorded many times. The V call is TRBV6-2 or TRBV6-3, the J call TRBJ2-1, with a possible D match to TRBD2 (7 bases). The CDR3 runs to 15 residues. V dropped 4 bases and J dropped 8 bases, with 18 bases sitting between them. In germline, CDR1 is MNHEY, CDR2 SVGEGT. The CDR3 spells CASSSPGGWGHEQFF. CDR3 DNA: TGTGCCAGCAGTTCCCCGGGGGGATGGGGGCATGAGCAGTTCTTC.

The CDR3 DNA reads as TGCAGTGCTGGCCGCGCGTCGGGTGGTGAAAAACTGTTTTTT. Its protein is CSAGRASGGEKLFF. The chain links TRBV20-1 to TRBJ1-4; D ambiguous. V was shortened by 5 bases and J by 7 bases, with 17 bases between the two germline ends. Germline V lookup: CDR1 DFQATT, CDR2 SNEGSKA (reference sequence). The length of the CDR3 is 14 residues.

Only a few counts were recorded for this clonotype. V gene TRBV20-1 combines with J gene TRBJ2-3; possible D gene TRBD2, 5 bases. Germline V gives CDR1 DFQATT, CDR2 SNEGSKA (reference sequence). V lost 0 bases and J lost 0, with 7 bases in between. This CDR3 comprises 14 residues. CDR3 loop: CSARDRGSTDTQYF. Here the CDR3 DNA reads TGCAGTGCTAGAGACCGGGGAAGCACAGATACGCAGTATTTT.

This clonotype was counted many times. The chain is built from TRBV7-2 and TRBJ2-1; D remains unclear. V shed 5 bases and J shed 8 bases, with 19 bases lying between them. The germline V gene has CDR1 SGHTA and CDR2 FQGNSA. The CDR3 totals 15 residues. As DNA, the CDR3 is TGTGCCAGCAGCCCCCTGGAATCTGCTTACGATGAGCAGTTCTTC. This encodes CASSPLESAYDEQFF. The full variable domain, with the rest looked up from reference TRBV7-2 and TRBJ2-1, is GAGVSQSPSNKVTEKGKDVELRCDPISGHTALYWYRQSLGQGLEFLIYFQGNSAPDKSGLPSDRFSAERTGGSVSTLTIQRTQQEDSAVYLCASSPLESAYDEQFFGPGTRLTVL.

The chain has TRBV3-1 and TRBJ2-1; the match to TRBD2 covers 7 bases. The germline V gene has CDR1 LGHDT and CDR2 YNNKEL (reference sequence). The CDR3 contains 20 residues. V was pared by 3 bases and J by 0 bases, with 17 bases of the junction left unmatched. Written as DNA, the CDR3 is TGTGCCAGCAGCCAGGGGTGGACTAGTTCTCTATCGAGCTCCTACAATGAGCAGTTCTTC. It encodes CASSQGWTSSLSSSYNEQFF.

This clonotype came up a few times. V gene TRBV15 combines with J gene TRBJ2-3, with TRBD2 matching over 7 bases. This CDR3 is 15 amino acids long. Germline V gives CDR1 LNHNV, CDR2 YYDKDF (reference sequence). V was clipped by 5 bases and J by 2 bases; unmatched bases: 7. This CDR3 is CATSGTGTTTDTQYF. DNA of the CDR3: TGTGCCACCAGCGGGACCGGGACTACCACAGATACGCAGTATTTT. Full variable domain (outside the CDR3, taken from reference TRBV15 and TRBJ2-3): DAMVIQNPRYQVTQFGKPVTLSCSQTLNHNVMYWYQQKSSQAPKLLFHYYDKDFNNEADTPDNFQSRRPNTSFCFLDIRSPGLGDTAMYLCATSGTGTTTDTQYFGPGTRLTVL.

The chain uses TRBV12-3 or TRBV12-4 and TRBJ1-4; 8 bases match TRBD1. Trimming removed 6 bases from V and 8 bases from J; junction bases left unmatched: 11. The CDR3 sequence is 15 residues long. The CDR3 DNA sequence: TGTGCCAGCAGGCGATCAGGGGGCGGCGGGGAAAAACTGTTTTTT. This encodes CASRRSGGGGEKLFF.

The chain couples TRBV6-1 to TRBJ1-4, with 7 positions matching TRBD1. CDR3 length equals 12 residues. With V trimmed by 6 bases and J by 8 bases, 3 bases remained unmatched. Germline loops: CDR1 MNHNS, CDR2 SASEGT. CDR3 DNA: TGTGCCAGCAGGACAGGGAACGAAAAACTGTTTTTT. It yields the protein CASRTGNEKLFF.

In this sample, this clonotype turned up many times. The chain combines TRBV6-5 with TRBJ2-3; 10 bases align to TRBD2. V gave up 2 bases and J gave up 1 base; unmatched junction bases: 0. CDR1 and CDR2 from the germline V gene are MNHEY and SVGAGI. There are 15 residues in the CDR3. For the CDR3, the DNA is TGTGCCAGCAGTTACCTAGCGGGAGGCACAGATACGCAGTATTTT. This codes for CASSYLAGGTDTQYF.

This clonotype has at least ten counts. The chain carries TRBV19 and TRBJ1-2; no firm D call. The V and J ends lost 2 bases and 2 bases respectively, with 9 bases between them. This CDR3 spans 14 amino acids. Germline V gives CDR1 LNHDA, CDR2 SQIVND (reference sequence). CDR3 DNA: TGTGCCAGTAGTATACCTGGCAGGAACTATGGCTACACCTTC. Its translation is CASSIPGRNYGYTF.